Listed here are 8 T cell receptor beta chains from one sample, sequenced in a study of technical replicates of blood from a handful of donors. Data came from immunoSEQ multiplex PCR; TCRdb stores just in-frame clones and leaves some out. The data show about 62,000 clones, nearly 90% seen once. The sample taken for sequencing was PBMCs. These TCRs come from a human donor in good health. Some clones in this sample may be carry-over from other donors' samples.

The V call is TRBV9, the J call TRBJ1-3; TRBD1 is a possible D gene (6 bases). Trimming cost V 4 bases and J 0 bases, with 14 bases left between them. Germline V lookup: CDR1 SGDLS, CDR2 YYNGEE. The CDR3 totals 16 residues. The CDR3 loop reads CASSPRQANSGNTIYF. CDR3 coding DNA: TGTGCCAGCAGCCCCCGACAGGCGAACTCTGGAAACACCATATATTTT.

This sequence joins TRBV9 and TRBJ2-7; 10 bases align to TRBD2. CDR3 length: 14 amino acids. V shed 4 bases, J shed 5 bases, and the junction held 6 bases outside the gene matches. CDR1 and CDR2 (germline): SGDLS, YYNGEE. The CDR3, as DNA: TGTGCCAGCAGCTTCTCCGGGACTAGCGACGAGCAGTACTTC. This gives the protein CASSFSGTSDEQYF.

This chain uses TRBV5-1 with TRBJ2-7, with 11 bases matching TRBD1. Germline values: CDR1 SGHRS, CDR2 YFSETQ. The CDR3 has 14 residues. The J segment lost 2 bases and the V segment lost 7 bases, leaving 5 bases of the junction unmatched. This CDR3 reads CASGQGAFTYEQYF. CDR3 in DNA: TGCGCCAGCGGACAGGGGGCTTTTACCTACGAGCAGTACTTC.

This chain links TRBV21-1 with TRBJ1-5; the table's D call of TRBD1 was not tested on the DNA. TRBV21-1 is a listed pseudogene. The CDR3 covers 18 residues. CDR3 loop: CASSEKGQGAKFEQPQHF. CDR3 DNA sequence: TGTGCCAGCAGCGAAAAGGGACAGGGGGCCAAATTCGAGCAGCCCCAGCATTTT.

The chain couples TRBV9 to TRBJ2-3; D possibly corresponds to TRBD2 (6 bases). V shed 3 bases and J shed 9 bases, with 20 bases lying between them. The germline CDR1 and CDR2 sequences are SGDLS and YYNGEE. The CDR3 length is 15 residues. Here the CDR3 DNA reads TGTGCCAGCAGCGGGGGGGACTCCCGCGCCGGAACGCAGTATTTT. Translation gives CASSGGDSRAGTQYF.

This clone was seen once. V usage is TRBV4-1 and J usage is TRBJ2-7; 10 bases agree with TRBD2. CDR3 length: 18 residues. CDR1 and CDR2 from the germline V gene are MGHRA and YSYEKL. Trimming removed 4 bases from V and 1 base from J; junction bases left unmatched: 13. The chain's CDR3 is CASSRTVPSGSGSYEQYF. Here the CDR3 DNA reads TGCGCCAGCAGCCGGACAGTCCCTAGCGGGAGTGGTTCCTACGAGCAGTACTTC.

This sequence joins TRBV6-5 and TRBJ1-1; a possible D gene is TRBD1 (5 bases). The CDR3 has 12 amino acids. CDR1 and CDR2 from the germline V gene are MNHEY and SVGAGI. The V end lost 6 bases, the J end lost 1 base, and 6 bases lay between the germline ends. Written as DNA, the CDR3 is TGTGCCAGCAGGGACACGAACACTGAAGCTTTCTTT. Amino acids: CASRDTNTEAFF.

The chain employs TRBV4-3 and TRBJ2-4, with TRBD1 as a possible D gene (6 bases). The germline CDR1 and CDR2 sequences are LGHNA and YSLEER. The CDR3 length is 14 residues. Trimming left V 0 bases short and J 9 bases short, with 12 bases between. The CDR3 DNA sequence: TGCGCCAGCAGCCAAGAATGGACAGCGGCCATTCAGTACTTC. Translated: CASSQEWTAAIQYF.